This TCR beta chain originates from a study of blood T cells in healthy people across ages. Study-level findings and limits: Shifts in expanded clonotypes may have been confounded by donor CMV status, which was unknown.

This clonotype was detected only a few times. Its antigen is undetermined. CDR3 length: 14 residues. CDR1 and CDR2 (germline): ENHRY, SYGVKD. Sample-barcoded 5' priming and a J-beta primer mix drove a second PCR of 7 to 11 cycles. TCRdb itself ran the 5' RACE reads through MiXCR, one entry per CDR3 protein. The top ten clones hold roughly 3.5% of a sample with 800,000 or so distinct CDR3 sequences, around a quarter of them seen once. Total RNA, at least 5.5 micrograms per sample, was extracted from PBMCs. These data were also filed under a second study, of T cells of mothers and their children. That source adds: Biologically related mothers and children overlapped slightly more than unrelated pairs, a non-significant difference.

The sample comprised blood. This chain uses TRBV10-3 with TRBJ2-7; D is perhaps TRBD1 (6 bases). The DNA end is more similar to TRBJ2-1, so the J call may be wrong. The source of this sequence is a boy aged 5-17 years in good health. The CDR3 coding sequence is TGTGCCATCAGTGATCAGGGGTCGGGATCTGAGCAGTTCTTC. The encoded protein is CAISDQGSGSEQFF.